These T cell receptor beta chains were read from a single sample in a study of T cell responses to AZD1222 COVID-19 vaccine. Method: immunoSEQ multiplex PCR; TCRdb's copy keeps in-frame clones and lacks some. The sample lists 80,000 to 100,000 clones, 85% to 95% occurring once. The sample was peripheral blood, taken 28 days after the second AZD1222 dose. The receptors stem from an adult who received the AZD1222 COVID-19 vaccine. The CDR3 runs from the conserved cysteine through the conserved F or W. A D gene is named only where the DNA matches it firmly. Clone size is given for some rows only: seen once, a few or many times, or a class if the clone is expanded.

. TRBJ1-1 TRBV5-1 . TGCGCCAGCAGCTTCACAAGCCATGCGAACACTGAAGCTTTCTTT CASSFTSHANTEAFF
. TRBJ1-2 TRBV5-6 . TGTGCCAGCAGCTCCCGTAGGCGCAGCCTCGACCTCTATGGCTACACCTTC CASSSRRRSLDLYGYTF
. TRBJ1-5 TRBV4-1 . TGCGCCAGCAGCCAAGAGGTGGGAATGGGGTATAGCAATCAGCCCCAGCATTTT CASSQEVGMGYSNQPQHF
. TRBJ1-2 TRBV30 . TGTGCCTGGAGTGGAGGGGCCGGACTCTGGGGTAACTATGGCTACACCTTC CAWSGGAGLWGNYGYTF
. TRBJ1-5 TRBV7-2 . TGTGCCAGCAGCCGTACAGGGATTCTCGGTCAGCCCCAGCATTTT CASSRTGILGQPQHF
. TRBJ1-1 TRBV24-1 . TGTGCCACCAGTGATCCAACGGGACCGAGGAACACTGAAGCTTTCTTT CATSDPTGPRNTEAFF
. TRBJ1-2 TRBV12-3/TRBV12-4 . TGTGCCAGCAGTTTACAGGGTAATGGCTACACCTTC CASSLQGNGYTF
. TRBJ1-3 TRBV20-1 . TGCAGTGCTAGTAGGCGGAGCTCTGGAAACACCATATATTTT CSASRRSSGNTIYF
. TRBJ1-1 TRBV4-2 . TGTGCCAGCAGCCTGACTCGCGGTACTGAAGCTTTCTTT CASSLTRGTEAFF
TRBD1 TRBJ1-1 TRBV5-6 . TGTGCCAGCAGCTACGGACAGGCCGAAGCTTTCTTT CASSYGQAEAFF
. TRBJ2-7 TRBV18 once TGTGCCAGCTCACGAGGGGAGTACGAGCAGTACTTC CASSRGEYEQYF
. TRBJ2-1 TRBV30 . TGTGCCTGGAAGGGTTGGGGCGGACCGAGCTCCTACAATGAGCAGTTCTTC CAWKGWGGPSSYNEQFF
. TRBJ2-5 TRBV7-3 . TGTGCCAGCAGCCCTCAGGGGGGAGGGCAAAGGGAGACCCAGTACTTC CASSPQGGGQRETQYF
TRBD1 TRBJ1-2 TRBV30 . TGTGCCTGGTCCTCCGGGACAGGGGGTAGGGGCTACACCTTC CAWSSGTGGRGYTF
. TRBJ2-1 TRBV5-6 . TGTGCCAGCAGCTTGTCCCCCTCCTACAATGAGCAGTTCTTC CASSLSPSYNEQFF
. TRBJ2-7 TRBV29-1 . TGCAGCGTTGCGGCAACAGGGGGGGACGAGCAGTACTTC CSVAATGGDEQYF
TRBD2 TRBJ2-3 TRBV5-4 once TGTGCCAGCAGCCGACTAGCGGGGGCCGTAGATACGCAGTATTTT CASSRLAGAVDTQYF
TRBD1 TRBJ2-3 TRBV2 . TGTGCCAAACAGGGGGCGCTTAGCACAGATACGCAGTATTTT CAKQGALSTDTQYF
. TRBJ2-3 TRBV19 . TGTGCCAGTAGTGGGCTAGGGAGCGGGCGTAGCACAGATACGCAGTATTTT CASSGLGSGRSTDTQYF
TRBD2 TRBJ2-7 TRBV3-1/TRBV3-2 . TGTGCCAGCAGCCAAGGCTCTTTTAGCGGGAGGGCCCCCTACGAGCAGTACTTC CASSQGSFSGRAPYEQYF
TRBD1 TRBJ2-7 TRBV5-6 once TGTGCCAGCAGCTCCTCTCCGGGACAGGGGATTTACGAGCAGTACTTC CASSSSPGQGIYEQYF
TRBD1 TRBJ2-1 TRBV11-2 once TGTGCCAGCAGCTTAGTGACAGGGGGTTTCGATGAGCAGTTCTTC CASSLVTGGFDEQFF
. TRBJ1-1 TRBV24-1 . TGTGCCACCAGTGGGGCAGGGGCTTCGAACACTGAAGCTTTCTTT CATSGAGASNTEAFF
. TRBJ1-2 TRBV7-6 . TGTGCCAGCAGCTCAACCCCGGGGAGCTACCATGGCTACACCTTC CASSSTPGSYHGYTF
. TRBJ1-5 TRBV28 . TGTGCCAGCAGCCAAGGGATTAGCAATCAGCCCCAGCATTTT CASSQGISNQPQHF